The entry that follows covers one T cell receptor (beta chain) sequence. Produced via immunoSEQ multiplex PCR; TCRdb's table is partial and in-frame only. The table has just under 2,500 clones, about 80% seen once; the top ten hold 7%. These data belong to a study of T cells in tumors and immune-related adverse events. Trimming took 5 bases from V and 5 from J; bases not matched to a gene: 8. The germline V gene encodes CDR1 SGHTA and CDR2 FQGNSA. CDR3 length: 15 amino acids. The V and J genes are TRBV7-2 and TRBJ1-2; 10 bases map to TRBD1. This clonotype was sampled from a female donor with metastatic renal cell carcinoma. The specimen was tumor tissue, collected from a patient treated with anti-PD-1 therapy. This CDR3 is CASSRLDRGIYGYTF. CDR3 in DNA: TGTGCCAGCAGCCGTCTGGACAGGGGGATTTATGGCTACACCTTC.